This TCR beta chain was captured by sequencing in a study of blood T cell repertoires in COVID-19. At the level of the study: Both acute and convalescent COVID-19 samples were obtained from the United States, Italy and Spain. Sample material is recorded as cDNA or gDNA derived from T cells, B-cell-depleted T cells, or PBMCs.

The CDR3 is 15 residues long. Per the germline V gene, CDR1 is LGHNA and CDR2 is YNFKEQ. V was pared by 2 bases and J by 4 bases, with 12 bases between. Per the original methods: Amplification of reference gene primers provided the estimated nucleated cell counts. Using immunoSEQ multiplex PCR, the repertoire was profiled, and TCRdb retains in-frame clones only, with some absent. V and J calls and clone size are copied from that table; D and trimming were computed from the DNA. The sample shows hundreds of thousands of clones, around 88% of them seen only once. Material for sequencing was peripheral blood. The source is a man aged 80 or over with acute or convalescent COVID-19. The chain links TRBV4-2 to TRBJ2-1, with a possible D match to TRBD2 (5 bases). CDR3: CASSQLLAQYNEQFF. CDR3 nucleotides: TGTGCCAGCAGCCAACTCCTAGCCCAATACAATGAGCAGTTCTTC.